This section outlines one T cell receptor (beta chain) sequence together with its context. The CDR3 is 14 residues long. From germline, CDR1 is SGHRS and CDR2 YFSETQ. The V gene lost 0 bases and the J gene lost 2 bases, with 8 bases spanning the gap. Terminally differentiated effector memory CD45RA+ cells were excluded by CCR7 positive selection of CD45RO-negative cells. The protocol was immunoSEQ multiplex PCR, while the TCRdb copy is restricted to in-frame clones and leaves out a portion. The data hold roughly 1,800,000 clones, with roughly 94% observed a single time. These data are taken from a study of shared clonotypes between healthy human individuals.

Specimen: naive CD8+ T cells sorted from blood. This receptor was obtained from a man aged 18 to 30 in good health. V is TRBV5-1 and J is TRBJ2-5, with D tentatively TRBD1 (5 bases). CDR3 amino acids: CASSLDRFQETQYF. The CDR3 DNA is TGCGCCAGCAGCTTGGACAGGTTTCAAGAGACCCAGTACTTC.